This record covers a single T cell receptor beta chain. CDR3 size: 15 residues. CDR1 and CDR2 (germline): KGHDR, SFDVKD. Trimming at V came to 4 bases and at J to 5 bases, leaving 7 bases not matched to a gene. This entry is derived from a study of blood T cell repertoires in COVID-19. Overall study context: The origin of the acute and convalescent COVID-19 samples was the United States, Italy and Spain. T cells, B-cell-depleted T cells, or PBMCs provided the cDNA or gDNA that served as material.

TCRdb keeps only in-frame clones here, not all; method: immunoSEQ multiplex PCR. Seen here are about 83,000 clones, about 82% observed once, and the top ten hold 20% to 25%. The chain carries TRBV24-1 and TRBJ2-3; TRBD2 aligns across 8 bases. The sequenced sample was peripheral blood. This TCR came from an elderly woman in a cohort sampled during active or convalescent COVID-19. CDR3 sequence reads: CATSETYLAGDTQYF. The DNA of the CDR3 is TGTGCCACCAGTGAGACATACCTAGCGGGAGATACGCAGTATTTT.